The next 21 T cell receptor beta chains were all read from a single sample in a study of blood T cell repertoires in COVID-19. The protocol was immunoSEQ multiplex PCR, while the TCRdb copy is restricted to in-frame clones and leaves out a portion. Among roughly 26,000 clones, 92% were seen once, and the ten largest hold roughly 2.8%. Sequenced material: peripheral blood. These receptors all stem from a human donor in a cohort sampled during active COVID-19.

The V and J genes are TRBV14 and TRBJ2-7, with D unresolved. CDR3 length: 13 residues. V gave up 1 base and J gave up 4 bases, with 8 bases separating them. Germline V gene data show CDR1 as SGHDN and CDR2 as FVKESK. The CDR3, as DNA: TGTGCCAGCAGCCAAGCCGGTTTATACGAGCAGTACTTC. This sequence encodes CASSQAGLYEQYF. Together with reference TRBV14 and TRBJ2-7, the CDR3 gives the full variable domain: EAGVTQFPSHSVIEKGQTVTLRCDPISGHDNLYWYRRVMGKEIKFLLHFVKESKQDESGMPNNRFLAERTGGTYSTLKVQPAELEDSGVYFCASSQAGLYEQYFGPGTRLTVT.

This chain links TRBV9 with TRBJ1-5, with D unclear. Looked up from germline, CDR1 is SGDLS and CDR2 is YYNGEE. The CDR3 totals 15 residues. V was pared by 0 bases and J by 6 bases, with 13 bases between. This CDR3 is CASSVDAGFTQPQHF. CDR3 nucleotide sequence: TGTGCCAGCAGCGTAGACGCGGGGTTTACTCAGCCCCAGCATTTT.

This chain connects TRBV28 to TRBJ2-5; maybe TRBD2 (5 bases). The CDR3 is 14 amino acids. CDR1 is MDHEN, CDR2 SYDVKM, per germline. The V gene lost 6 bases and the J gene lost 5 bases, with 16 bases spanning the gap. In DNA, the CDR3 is TGTGCCAGCAGGACTCCAGGAGGTGGGGAGACCCAGTACTTC. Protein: CASRTPGGGETQYF.

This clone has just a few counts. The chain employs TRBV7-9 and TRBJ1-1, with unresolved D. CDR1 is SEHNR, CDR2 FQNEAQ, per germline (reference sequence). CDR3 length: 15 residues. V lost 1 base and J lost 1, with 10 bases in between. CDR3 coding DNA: TGTGCCAGCAGCTTAGGTAGCGGTGGGAACACTGAAGCTTTCTTT. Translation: CASSLGSGGNTEAFF.

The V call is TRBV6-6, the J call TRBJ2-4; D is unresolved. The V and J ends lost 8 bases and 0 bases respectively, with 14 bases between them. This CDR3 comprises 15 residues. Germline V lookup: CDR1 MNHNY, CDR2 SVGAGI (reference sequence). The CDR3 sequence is CASSAARIAKNIQYF. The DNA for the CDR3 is TGTGCCAGCTCGGCAGCGCGGATAGCCAAAAACATTCAGTACTTC.

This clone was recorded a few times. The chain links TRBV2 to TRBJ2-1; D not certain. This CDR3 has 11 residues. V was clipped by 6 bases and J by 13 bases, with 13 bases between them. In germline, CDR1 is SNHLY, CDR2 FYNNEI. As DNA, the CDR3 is TGTGCCAGCAGGGCAGTTTCCCCACAGTTCTTC. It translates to CASRAVSPQFF.

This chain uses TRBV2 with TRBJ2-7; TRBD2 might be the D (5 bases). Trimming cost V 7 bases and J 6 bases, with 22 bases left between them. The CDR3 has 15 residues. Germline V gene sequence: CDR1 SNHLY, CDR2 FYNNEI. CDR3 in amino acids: CASNSGWRVRGEQYF. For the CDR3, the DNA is TGTGCCAGCAATTCGGGGTGGCGGGTCCGGGGCGAGCAGTACTTC. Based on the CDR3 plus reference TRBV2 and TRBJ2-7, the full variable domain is EPEVTQTPSHQVTQMGQEVILRCVPISNHLYFYWYRQILGQKVEFLVSFYNNEISEKSEIFDDQFSVERPDGSNFTLKIRSTKLEDSAMYFCASNSGWRVRGEQYFGPGTRLTVT.

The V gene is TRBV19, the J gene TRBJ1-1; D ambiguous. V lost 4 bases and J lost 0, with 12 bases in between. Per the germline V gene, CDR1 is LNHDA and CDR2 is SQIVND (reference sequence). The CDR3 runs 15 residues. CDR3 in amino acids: CASSTPRAMNTEAFF. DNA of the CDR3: TGTGCCAGTAGTACCCCGAGAGCAATGAACACTGAAGCTTTCTTT.

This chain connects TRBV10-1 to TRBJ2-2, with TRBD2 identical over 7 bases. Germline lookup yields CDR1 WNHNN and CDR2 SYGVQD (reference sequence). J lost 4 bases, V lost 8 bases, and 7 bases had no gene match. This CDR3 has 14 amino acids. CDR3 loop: CASSGLVSTGELFF. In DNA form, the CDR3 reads TGCGCCAGCTCTGGACTAGTCAGCACCGGGGAGCTGTTTTTT.

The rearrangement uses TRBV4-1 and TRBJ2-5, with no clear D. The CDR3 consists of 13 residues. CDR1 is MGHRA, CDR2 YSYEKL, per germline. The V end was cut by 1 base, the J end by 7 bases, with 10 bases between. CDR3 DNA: TGCGCCAGCAGCCAAGCTGGAAGAGGGACCCAGTACTTC. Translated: CASSQAGRGTQYF.

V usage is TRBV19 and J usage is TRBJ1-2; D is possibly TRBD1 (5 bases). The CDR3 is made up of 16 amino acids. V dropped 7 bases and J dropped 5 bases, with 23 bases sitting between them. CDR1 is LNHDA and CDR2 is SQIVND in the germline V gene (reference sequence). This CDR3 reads CASIQRRDSLGYGYTF. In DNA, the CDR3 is TGTGCCAGTATCCAACGCCGGGACTCATTGGGATATGGCTACACCTTC. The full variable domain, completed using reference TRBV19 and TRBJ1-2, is DGGITQSPKYLFRKEGQNVTLSCEQNLNHDAMYWYRQDPGQGLRLIYYSQIVNDFQKGDIAEGYSVSREKKESFPLTVTSAQKNPTAFYLCASIQRRDSLGYGYTFGSGTRLTVV.

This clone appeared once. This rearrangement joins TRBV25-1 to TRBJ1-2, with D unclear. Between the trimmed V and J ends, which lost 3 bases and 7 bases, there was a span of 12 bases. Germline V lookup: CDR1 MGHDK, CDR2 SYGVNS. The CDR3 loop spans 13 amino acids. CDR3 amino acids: CASSEEFRGGYTF. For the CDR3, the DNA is TGTGCCAGCAGTGAGGAGTTCCGGGGTGGCTACACCTTC.

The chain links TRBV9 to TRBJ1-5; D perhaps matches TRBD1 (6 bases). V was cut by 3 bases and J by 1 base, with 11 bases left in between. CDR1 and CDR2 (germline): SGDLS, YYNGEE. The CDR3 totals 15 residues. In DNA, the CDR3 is TGTGCCAGCAGCGAGACAGGATTGAGCAATCAGCCCCAGCATTTT. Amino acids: CASSETGLSNQPQHF.

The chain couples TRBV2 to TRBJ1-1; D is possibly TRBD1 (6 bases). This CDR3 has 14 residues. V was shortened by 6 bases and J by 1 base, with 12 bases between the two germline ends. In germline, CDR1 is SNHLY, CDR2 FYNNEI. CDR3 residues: CASREDSQNTEAFF. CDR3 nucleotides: TGTGCCAGCAGGGAGGACAGTCAGAACACTGAAGCTTTCTTT.

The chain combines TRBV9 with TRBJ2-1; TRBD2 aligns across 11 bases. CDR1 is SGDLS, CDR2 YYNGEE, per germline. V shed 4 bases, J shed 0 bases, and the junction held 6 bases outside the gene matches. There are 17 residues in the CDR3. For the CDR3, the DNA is TGTGCCAGCAGCCCGCGACTAGCGGGGAGCTCCTACAATGAGCAGTTCTTC. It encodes CASSPRLAGSSYNEQFF.

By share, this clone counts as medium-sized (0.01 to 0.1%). CDR3 nucleotide sequence: TGCGCCAGCAGGGACAGGGCGGCCGGAAACACCATATATTTT. It specifies CASRDRAAGNTIYF. The chain combines TRBV5-1 with TRBJ1-3; TRBD1 agrees at 8 bases. Germline trimming cut 5 bases from V and 4 bases from J; bases unmatched to any gene: 5. This CDR3 is built from 14 residues. From germline, CDR1 is SGHRS and CDR2 YFSETQ.

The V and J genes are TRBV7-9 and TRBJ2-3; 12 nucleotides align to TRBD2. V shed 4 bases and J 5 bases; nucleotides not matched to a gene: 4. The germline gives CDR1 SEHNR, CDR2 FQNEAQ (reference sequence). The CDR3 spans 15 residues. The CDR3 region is CASSSGLAGGDTQYF. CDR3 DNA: TGTGCCAGCAGCTCGGGACTAGCGGGTGGAGATACGCAGTATTTT. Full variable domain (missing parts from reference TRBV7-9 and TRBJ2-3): DTGVSQNPRHKITKRGQNVTFRCDPISEHNRLYWYRQTLGQGPEFLTYFQNEAQLEKSRLLSDRFSAERPKGSFSTLEIQRTEQGDSAMYLCASSSGLAGGDTQYFGPGTRLTVL.

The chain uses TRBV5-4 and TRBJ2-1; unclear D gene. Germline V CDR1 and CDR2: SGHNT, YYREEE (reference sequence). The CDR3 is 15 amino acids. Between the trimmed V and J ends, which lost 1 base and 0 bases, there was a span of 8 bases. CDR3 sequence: CASSLSPSSYNEQFF. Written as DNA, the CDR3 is TGTGCCAGCAGCTTGTCTCCGAGCTCCTACAATGAGCAGTTCTTC.

The CDR3 coding sequence is TGTGCCAGCAGTTCCGCGCTTAATTCACCCCTCCACTTT. It codes for CASSSALNSPLHF. The chain recombines TRBV27 with TRBJ1-6; D unclear. Germline loops: CDR1 MNHEY, CDR2 SMNVEV (reference sequence). This CDR3 is 13 amino acids long. V was trimmed by 4 bases and J by 6 bases, leaving 7 bases between them.

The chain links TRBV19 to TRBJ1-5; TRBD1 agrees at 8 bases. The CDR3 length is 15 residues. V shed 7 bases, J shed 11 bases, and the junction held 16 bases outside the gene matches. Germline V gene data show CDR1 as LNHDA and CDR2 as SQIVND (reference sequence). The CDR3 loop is CASNSLDRAQEAQHF. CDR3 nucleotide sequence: TGTGCCAGTAACTCTTTGGACAGGGCGCAGGAGGCCCAGCATTTT.

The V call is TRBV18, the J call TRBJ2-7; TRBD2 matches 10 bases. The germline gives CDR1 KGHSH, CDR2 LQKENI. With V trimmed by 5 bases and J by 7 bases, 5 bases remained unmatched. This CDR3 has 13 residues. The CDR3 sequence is CASSTSGELEQYF. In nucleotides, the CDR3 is TGTGCCAGCTCAACTAGCGGGGAACTAGAGCAGTACTTC. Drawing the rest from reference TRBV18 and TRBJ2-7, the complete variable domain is NAGVMQNPRHLVRRRGQEARLRCSPMKGHSHVYWYRQLPEEGLKFMVYLQKENIIDESGMPKERFSAEFPKEGPSILRIQQVVRGDSAAYFCASSTSGELEQYFGPGTRLTVT.